This is a list of T cell receptor beta chains from one sample in a study of monozygotic twins with inflammatory bowel disease. TCRdb re-called the 5' RACE reads and gives one entry per CDR3 protein, without DNA. The sample's table shows roughly 160,000 distinct CDR3 sequences. The sample taken for sequencing was blood. The receptor source for this set is a human donor with ulcerative colitis or Crohn's disease, or a healthy co-twin of an affected twin (not recorded which). The CDR3 runs from the conserved cysteine through the conserved F or W.

TRBV5-6	TRBJ2-5	CASSSASGGETQYF
TRBV2	TRBJ2-3	CASRVEGADTQYF
TRBV3-1	TRBJ1-1	CASSLGGDAEAFF
TRBV20-1	TRBJ1-5	CSASGTGNQPQHF
TRBV19	TRBJ2-5	CASSSTSLETQHF
TRBV6-2/TRBV6-3	TRBJ2-6	CASSGQYGANVLTF
TRBV7-3	TRBJ2-3	CASSSLGPADTQYF
TRBV25-1	TRBJ2-7	CASSEPRPGTRSSYEQYF
TRBV5-4	TRBJ2-7	CASSLRTGGPYEQYF
TRBV5-1	TRBJ2-7	CASSLAPGTAPYEQYF
TRBV9	TRBJ2-1	CASSPGLAGASYNEQFF
TRBV7-9	TRBJ2-7	CASSLKGTESYEQYF
TRBV9	TRBJ1-2	CASSDQGAFTYGYTF
TRBV20-1	TRBJ2-1	CSANRQYNEQFF
TRBV20-1	TRBJ2-7	CSARREGGSYEQYF
TRBV20-1	TRBJ2-7	CSARDEDSPSYEQYF
TRBV7-9	TRBJ1-1	CASSFRTGNTEAFF
TRBV5-1	TRBJ1-1	CASSPRGGNTEAFF
TRBV15	TRBJ1-5	CATSRGGHPSNQPQHF
TRBV5-5	TRBJ1-2	CASSLEIGYYGYTF
TRBV20-1	TRBJ2-5	CSARSPSAETQYF
TRBV10-3	TRBJ1-6	CAICRDSNSPLHF
TRBV2	TRBJ2-1	CASRAPGLGNEQFF
TRBV5-1	TRBJ2-1	CASSARGGVYNEQFF
TRBV5-5	TRBJ2-1	CASSLRGRGEYNEQFF
TRBV20-1	TRBJ2-3	CSAAGGQGPGDTQYF
TRBV5-1	TRBJ1-1	CASGAGPGNTEAFF
TRBV6-5	TRBJ2-1	CASSYSGGHGPQQFF
TRBV7-3	TRBJ2-3	CASSNGDTQYF
TRBV19	TRBJ1-1	CASSMDGVGNTEAFF
TRBV5-1	TRBJ2-3	CASSLVEDTQYF
TRBV9	TRBJ2-1	CASSRRSRDNEQFF
TRBV12-3/TRBV12-4	TRBJ1-6	CASSSFTYSPLHF
TRBV25-1	TRBJ2-3	CASTASGGTDTQYF
TRBV5-4	TRBJ2-7	CASSWPGDAYEQYF
TRBV24-1	TRBJ2-1	CATSDPGWPFEQFF
TRBV30	TRBJ1-1	CAWSVLGRSTEAFF
TRBV5-1	TRBJ1-4	CASSLRDRGNEKLFF
TRBV28	TRBJ1-4	CASRIPGQGDEKLFF
TRBV20-1	TRBJ2-1	CSASKTSGSNEQFF
TRBV5-5	TRBJ1-2	CASSLQDNYGYTF